This T cell receptor beta chain was sequenced for a study of blood T cell repertoires in COVID-19. Whole-study context: Samples taken during acute and convalescent COVID-19 were collected in the United States, Italy and Spain. T cells, B-cell-depleted T cells, or PBMCs supplied cDNA or gDNA.

Germline CDR1 reads SGHNT; CDR2 reads YENEEA. The J segment lost 6 bases and the V segment lost 6 bases, leaving 13 bases of the junction unmatched. The CDR3 consists of 16 residues. Original processing methods: Cell counts per sample came from amplifying reference gene primers. TCRdb's table, derived via immunoSEQ multiplex PCR, lists solely in-frame clones and lacks some. That table supplies the V and J calls and clone size; D and trimming were determined from the DNA. Here the sample spans around 270,000 clones, 65% to 85% being singletons. This clonotype originated in a woman between 40 and 50 years old who had recovered from COVID-19. What was sequenced was peripheral blood. The chain recombines TRBV11-3 with TRBJ2-7; 11 positions agree with TRBD1. CDR3 region: CASRWGRGQGGGEQYF. The CDR3 coding sequence is TGTGCCAGCAGGTGGGGCCGGGGACAGGGGGGAGGCGAGCAGTACTTC. The full variable domain, in which reference TRBV11-3 and TRBJ2-7 provide the parts outside the CDR3, is EAGVVQSPRYKIIEKKQPVAFWCNPISGHNTLYWYLQNLGQGPELLIRYENEEAVDDSQLPKDRFSAERLKGVDSTLKIQPAELGDSAVYLCASRWGRGQGGGEQYFGPGTRLTVT.